This paragraph covers one T cell receptor (beta chain) sequence. Its antigen is as yet unknown. This sample is part of a study of T cell responses to AZD1222 COVID-19 vaccine. Across the whole study: Investigators merged groups given second doses at roughly 4 or roughly 12 weeks. Study findings and constraints: When two AZD1222 doses had been given, Spike-specific TCR breadth and depth rose. Most donors were white British, females outnumbered males, and clonal diversity was possibly underestimated. Unmutated regions of variants are reportedly targeted by nearly half of spike-specific TCRs.

Germline assignment: CDR1 KGHSH and CDR2 LQKENI. The CDR3 is made up of 13 amino acids. V gave up 5 bases and J gave up 4 bases; unmatched junction bases: 3. Using immunoSEQ multiplex PCR, the repertoire was profiled, and TCRdb retains in-frame clones only, with some absent. This sample has around 170,000 clones, with 75% to 95% found just once. The V and J genes are TRBV18 and TRBJ2-5; 8 positions agree with TRBD1. The sample here was peripheral blood, taken on day 0 of AZD1222 vaccination. The receptor comes from an adult in good health. CDR3 nucleotide sequence: TGTGCCAGCTCAGCGACAGGGGTAGAGACCCAGTACTTC. This encodes CASSATGVETQYF.